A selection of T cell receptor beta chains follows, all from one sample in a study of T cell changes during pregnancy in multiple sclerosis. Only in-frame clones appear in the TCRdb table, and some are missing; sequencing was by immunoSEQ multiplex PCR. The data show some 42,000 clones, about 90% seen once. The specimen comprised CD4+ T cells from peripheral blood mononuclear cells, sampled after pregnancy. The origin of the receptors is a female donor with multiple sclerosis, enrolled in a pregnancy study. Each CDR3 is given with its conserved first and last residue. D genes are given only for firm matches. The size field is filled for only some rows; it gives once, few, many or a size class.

CDR3: CASSQTLRDNEQFF
DNA: TGCGCCAGCAGCCAAACTCTAAGAGACAATGAGCAGTTCTTC
size: .
J: TRBJ2-1
V: TRBV4-3
D: .

CDR3: CASSPPGREAYEQYF
DNA: TGTGCCAGCAGTCCCCCCGGGCGGGAAGCCTACGAGCAGTACTTC
size: .
J: TRBJ2-7
V: TRBV5-5
D: .

CDR3: CASSFIESYEQYF
DNA: TGTGCCAGCAGCTTTATAGAATCCTACGAGCAGTACTTC
size: few
J: TRBJ2-7
V: TRBV5-4
D: .

CDR3: CASSFLDFIAGGVTDTQYF
DNA: TGTGCCAGCAGCTTCTTGGACTTTATTGCGGGGGGGGTCACAGATACGCAGTATTTT
size: .
J: TRBJ2-3
V: TRBV13
D: TRBD2

CDR3: CSVGADDQPQHF
DNA: TGCAGCGTTGGGGCAGACGATCAGCCCCAGCATTTT
size: .
J: TRBJ1-5
V: TRBV29-1
D: .

CDR3: CASSPNATSGGAPVGGANVLTF
DNA: TGTGCCAGCTCACCAAACGCGACTAGCGGGGGGGCCCCCGTGGGAGGGGCCAACGTCCTGACTTTC
size: .
J: TRBJ2-6
V: TRBV18
D: TRBD2

CDR3: CASSEARQGNTEAFF
DNA: TGTGCCAGCAGTGAGGCCAGACAGGGGAACACTGAAGCTTTCTTT
size: .
J: TRBJ1-1
V: TRBV2
D: TRBD1

CDR3: CASSERYTSAADTQYF
DNA: TGTGCCAGCAGTGAACGTTACACTTCGGCGGCAGATACGCAGTATTTT
size: .
J: TRBJ2-3
V: TRBV2
D: .

CDR3: CASSLRGGLYEQYF
DNA: TGTGCCAGCAGCTTACGCGGGGGGCTATACGAGCAGTACTTC
size: .
J: TRBJ2-7
V: TRBV7-8
D: TRBD2

CDR3: CASRHLAAAFQETQYF
DNA: TGTGCCAGCAGGCATCTAGCGGCAGCCTTTCAAGAGACCCAGTACTTC
size: .
J: TRBJ2-5
V: TRBV2
D: TRBD2

CDR3: CASSLTGGLDEQYF
DNA: TGCGCCAGCAGCTTGACAGGGGGGTTGGACGAGCAGTACTTC
size: .
J: TRBJ2-7
V: TRBV5-1
D: TRBD1

CDR3: CASSVTGAPITF
DNA: TGTGCCAGCAGCGTAACAGGGGCCCCCATCACCTTC
size: .
J: TRBJ1-2
V: TRBV9
D: TRBD1

CDR3: CASTEQGRGHYGYTF
DNA: TGTGCCAGCACCGAACAGGGCAGGGGGCACTATGGCTACACCTTC
size: .
J: TRBJ1-2
V: TRBV6-5
D: TRBD1

CDR3: CASSLRLGAENTEAFF
DNA: TGTGCCAGCAGCTTACGATTGGGGGCGGAGAACACTGAAGCTTTCTTT
size: .
J: TRBJ1-1
V: TRBV7-3
D: .

CDR3: CASSLEGVCNNEQFF
DNA: TGTGCCAGCAGCCTCGAGGGGGTTTGCAACAATGAGCAGTTCTTC
size: .
J: TRBJ2-1
V: TRBV21-1
D: .

CDR3: CASSPGGQTTGYTF
DNA: TGTGCCAGCAGCCCCGGCGGACAAACTACCGGCTACACCTTC
size: .
J: TRBJ1-2
V: TRBV5-4
D: .

CDR3: CASSLRASGLYNEQFF
DNA: TGTGCCAGCAGCCTACGGGCTAGCGGGCTCTACAATGAGCAGTTCTTC
size: .
J: TRBJ2-1
V: TRBV7-8
D: TRBD2

CDR3: CASSFPGLAGGPGTDTQYF
DNA: TGTGCCAGCAGCTTTCCGGGACTAGCGGGGGGGCCTGGCACAGATACGCAGTATTTT
size: .
J: TRBJ2-3
V: TRBV13
D: TRBD2

CDR3: CASSQGANYGYTF
DNA: TGTGCCAGCAGCCAGGGCGCTAACTATGGCTACACCTTC
size: .
J: TRBJ1-2
V: TRBV14
D: .

CDR3: CASSSRYRGLSGNTIYF
DNA: TGTGCCAGCAGCTCCAGATACAGGGGCCTCTCTGGAAACACCATATATTTT
size: .
J: TRBJ1-3
V: TRBV7-6
D: TRBD1

CDR3: CASSQGSRDTEAFF
DNA: TGCGCCAGCAGCCAAGGGAGCCGCGACACTGAAGCTTTCTTT
size: .
J: TRBJ1-1
V: TRBV4-3
D: .

CDR3: CASSDRWGQGGSDTQYF
DNA: TGTGCCAGCAGTGACCGGTGGGGACAGGGCGGTTCAGATACGCAGTATTTT
size: .
J: TRBJ2-3
V: TRBV6-4
D: TRBD1

CDR3: CASSLGPPAANEKLFF
DNA: TGCGCCAGCAGCTTGGGGCCCCCGGCGGCTAATGAAAAACTGTTTTTT
size: .
J: TRBJ1-4
V: TRBV5-1
D: .

CDR3: CASSPMAGGQGGYTF
DNA: TGTGCCAGCTCACCAATGGCAGGGGGCCAGGGAGGCTACACCTTC
size: .
J: TRBJ1-2
V: TRBV18
D: TRBD1

CDR3: CASHRGGGGALEQFF
DNA: TGTGCCAGCCATAGGGGCGGCGGGGGGGCATTGGAGCAGTTCTTC
size: .
J: TRBJ2-1
V: TRBV6-1
D: TRBD2

CDR3: CASSPRGGSRSYEQYF
DNA: TGTGCCAGCAGCCCACGAGGGGGCAGCCGCTCCTACGAGCAGTACTTC
size: .
J: TRBJ2-7
V: TRBV7-2
D: TRBD1

CDR3: CSVLAGGHQETQYF
DNA: TGCAGCGTTTTAGCGGGGGGCCACCAAGAGACCCAGTACTTC
size: .
J: TRBJ2-5
V: TRBV29-1
D: TRBD2

CDR3: CASSESNTGELFF
DNA: TGTGCCAGCAGTGAATCAAACACCGGGGAGCTGTTTTTT
size: .
J: TRBJ2-2
V: TRBV2
D: .

CDR3: CASSEGVYGYTF
DNA: TGCGCCAGCAGTGAAGGAGTCTATGGCTACACCTTC
size: .
J: TRBJ1-2
V: TRBV10-2
D: .

CDR3: CASSYSRAGSTYEQYF
DNA: TGTGCCAGCAGTTACTCGCGAGCAGGATCGACCTACGAGCAGTACTTC
size: .
J: TRBJ2-7
V: TRBV6-5
D: .

CDR3: CASSLATGTDAFF
DNA: TGCGCCAGCAGCTTGGCCACAGGTACCGATGCTTTCTTT
size: .
J: TRBJ1-1
V: TRBV5-1
D: .

CDR3: CASSQTGGANIQYF
DNA: TGCGCCAGCAGCCAGACAGGGGGCGCGAACATTCAGTACTTC
size: .
J: TRBJ2-4
V: TRBV5-1
D: TRBD1